The rows below give T cell receptor beta chains drawn from one sample of a study of shared clonotypes between healthy human individuals. The assay was immunoSEQ multiplex PCR, and TCRdb's table has in-frame clones only and misses some. The sample has millions of clones, 85% to 95% seen once. Sequenced: naive CD4+ T cells from PBMCs. Receptors were obtained from a man in his late teens or twenties in good health. Some clones in this sample may be carry-over from other donors' samples. Each CDR3 is given with its conserved first and last residue. D genes are given only for firm matches. A row's size may be missing; if present it is once, few, many or a size class.

d_call	j_call	clone_size	v_call	cdr3_nt	cdr3_aa
-	TRBJ2-4	-	TRBV5-4	TGTGCCAGCAGCTTGAATAGCGCCCGAGCCAAAAACATTCAGTACTTC	CASSLNSARAKNIQYF
-	TRBJ2-1	-	TRBV5-1	TGCGCCAGCAGCTTGGACGGGACTTACAATGAGCAGTTCTTC	CASSLDGTYNEQFF
-	TRBJ1-2	-	TRBV6-1	TGTGCCAGCAGTGGGACAGTTACTAACTATGGCTACACCTTC	CASSGTVTNYGYTF
TRBD2	TRBJ2-2	-	TRBV27	TGTGCCAGCAGTTTATCTCTAGCGGGAGGGCCCGGGGAGCTGTTTTTT	CASSLSLAGGPGELFF
-	TRBJ1-1	-	TRBV19	TGTGCCAGTAGTATCGCGGGACACTCGAACACTGAAGCTTTCTTT	CASSIAGHSNTEAFF
TRBD2	TRBJ2-1	-	TRBV14	TGTGCCAGCAGCCAAGTCTTTAGGCTAGCGGGGTTCAATGAGCAGTTCTTC	CASSQVFRLAGFNEQFF
-	TRBJ2-7	once	TRBV7-9	TGTGCCAGCAGTCCGGACTACTACGAGCAGTACTTC	CASSPDYYEQYF
-	TRBJ1-4	few	TRBV2	TGTGCCAGCATCGAGGAAGGACGGAGGAATGAAAAACTGTTTTTT	CASIEEGRRNEKLFF
TRBD1	TRBJ2-1	-	TRBV5-1	TGCGCCAGCAGCTCGGGGACAGGGGGCGGGAACAATGAGCAGTTCTTC	CASSSGTGGGNNEQFF
-	TRBJ2-5	-	TRBV25-1	TGTGCCAGCAGTCCTTTTTCCGCCCCCAGGGCGAGAGGGGAGACCCAGTACTTC	CASSPFSAPRARGETQYF
-	TRBJ2-5	-	TRBV28	TGTGCCAGCAGCCCCCTAACCCAAGAGACCCAGTACTTC	CASSPLTQETQYF
TRBD1	TRBJ2-5	once	TRBV7-9	TGTGCCAGCAGCCCAGGGGGCCAGACCCAGTACTTC	CASSPGGQTQYF
-	TRBJ2-5	-	TRBV4-1	TGCGCCAGCAGCCTTGGGGCATCCCGGGAGACCCAGTACTTC	CASSLGASRETQYF
-	TRBJ1-1	-	TRBV7-2	TGTGCCAGCAGCTGGACAGATTCTACTGAAGCTTTCTTT	CASSWTDSTEAFF
-	TRBJ1-4	-	TRBV5-1	TGCGCCAGCAGCCTCGAGTCAGGGGTTTGGGAAAAACTGTTTTTT	CASSLESGVWEKLFF
TRBD1	TRBJ1-2	-	TRBV5-1	TGCGCCAGCAGCTTGGCCAGAGGGACAGGGAGTTTGGTCTATGGCTACACCTTC	CASSLARGTGSLVYGYTF
-	TRBJ2-5	-	TRBV9	TGTGCCAGCAGCGGACCCCACGCCGGGGGGACCCAGTACTTC	CASSGPHAGGTQYF
TRBD2	TRBJ2-1	-	TRBV5-4	TGTGCCAGCAGCCAAGGCCCGGGGGGATCTGTCAATGAGCAGTTCTTC	CASSQGPGGSVNEQFF
TRBD2	TRBJ2-1	-	TRBV18	TGTGCCAGCTCACCCCGCCCGACTAGCGGGAGGCCCTACAATGAGCAGTTCTTC	CASSPRPTSGRPYNEQFF
-	TRBJ2-7	-	TRBV10-1	TGCGCCAGCGGCCCCGGGGTGCCGAGCGAGCAGTACTTC	CASGPGVPSEQYF
-	TRBJ2-7	-	TRBV5-4	TGTGCCAGCAGCTTGGTAAAGGGGGGCTCCTACGAGCAGTACTTC	CASSLVKGGSYEQYF
-	TRBJ2-7	-	TRBV28	TGTGCCAGCAGTTTAGGGCAGGGGCGTAGCGAGCAGTACTTC	CASSLGQGRSEQYF
-	TRBJ2-5	-	TRBV7-3	TGTGCCAGCAGCCGCCAGGGTGCCCAGTACTTC	CASSRQGAQYF
-	TRBJ1-5	-	TRBV6-5	TGTGCCAGCAGTCCCCAATCCCGAGATCAGCCCCAGCATTTT	CASSPQSRDQPQHF